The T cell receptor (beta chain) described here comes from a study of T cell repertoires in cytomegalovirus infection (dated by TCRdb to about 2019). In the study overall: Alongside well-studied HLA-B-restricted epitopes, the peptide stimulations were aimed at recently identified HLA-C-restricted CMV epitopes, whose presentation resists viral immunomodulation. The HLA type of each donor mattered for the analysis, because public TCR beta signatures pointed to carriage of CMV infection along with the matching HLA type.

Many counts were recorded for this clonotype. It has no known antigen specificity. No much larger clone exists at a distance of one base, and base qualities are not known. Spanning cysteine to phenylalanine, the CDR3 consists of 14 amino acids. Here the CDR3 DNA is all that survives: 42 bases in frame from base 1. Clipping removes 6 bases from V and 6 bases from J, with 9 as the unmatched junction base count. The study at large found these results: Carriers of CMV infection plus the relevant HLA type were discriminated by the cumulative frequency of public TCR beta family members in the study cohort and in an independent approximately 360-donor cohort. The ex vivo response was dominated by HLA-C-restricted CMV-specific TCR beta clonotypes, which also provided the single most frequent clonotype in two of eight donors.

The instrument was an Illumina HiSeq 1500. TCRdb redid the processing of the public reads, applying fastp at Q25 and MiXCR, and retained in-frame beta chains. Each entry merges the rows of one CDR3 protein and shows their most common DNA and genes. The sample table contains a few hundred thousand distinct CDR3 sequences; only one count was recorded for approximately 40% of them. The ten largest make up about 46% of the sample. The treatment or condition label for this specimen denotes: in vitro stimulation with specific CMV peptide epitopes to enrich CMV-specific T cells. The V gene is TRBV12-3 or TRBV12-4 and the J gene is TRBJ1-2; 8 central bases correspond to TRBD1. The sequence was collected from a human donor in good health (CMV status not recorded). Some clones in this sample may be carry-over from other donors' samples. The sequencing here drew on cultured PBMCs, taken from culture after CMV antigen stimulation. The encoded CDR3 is CASSPRTGPDGYTF. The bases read TGTGCCAGCAGCCCCAGGACAGGGCCTGATGGCTACACCTTC.